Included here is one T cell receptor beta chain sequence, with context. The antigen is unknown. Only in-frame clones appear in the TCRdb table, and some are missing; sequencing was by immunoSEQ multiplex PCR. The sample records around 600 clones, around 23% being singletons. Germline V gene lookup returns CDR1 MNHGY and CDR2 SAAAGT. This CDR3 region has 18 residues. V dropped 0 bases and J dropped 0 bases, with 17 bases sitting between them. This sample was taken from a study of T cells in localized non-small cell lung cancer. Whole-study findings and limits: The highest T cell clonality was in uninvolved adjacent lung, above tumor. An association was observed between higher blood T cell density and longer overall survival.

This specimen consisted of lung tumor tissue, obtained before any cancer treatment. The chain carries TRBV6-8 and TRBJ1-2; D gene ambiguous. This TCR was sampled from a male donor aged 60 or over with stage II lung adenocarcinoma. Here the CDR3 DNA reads TGTGCCAGCAGTTACTCGAACCGCCTTGCCCAAGCTAACTATGGCTACACCTTC. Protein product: CASSYSNRLAQANYGYTF.